This T cell receptor beta chain was identified during a study of post-analysis software for immune sequencing data. At the level of the study: Disease trajectories encompassed relapsing-remitting, secondary progressive and progressive-relapsing multiple sclerosis. Study-level results: Among multiple sclerosis patients, normalized Chao1 diversity was significantly below that of controls. Patients used about 5 TRBV segments, including TRBV5-6, TRBV5-1 and TRBV20-1, more often than controls.

The germline CDR1 and CDR2 sequences are DFQATT and SNEGSKA (reference sequence). The V and J ends lost 5 bases and 2 bases respectively, with 17 bases between them. This CDR3 comprises 15 residues. This clonotype has more than one count but fewer than ten. The antigen is not known. TCR beta libraries were prepared from cDNA with unique molecular identifiers. The authors obtained some 500,000 cDNA molecules from approximately 1 to 10 million T cells. TCRdb analysed the PCR reads with MiXCR anew, one entry per CDR3 protein. The repertoire holds hundreds of thousands of distinct CDR3 sequences, with 25% to 30% as singletons.

This chain uses TRBV20-1 with TRBJ2-3; tentatively, D is TRBD2 (6 bases). This clonotype originated in a girl aged 10-17 years with multiple sclerosis. Sequencing was performed on blood. The CDR3 is CSAWMPGLLTDTQYF. The CDR3 DNA is TGCAGTGCTTGGATGCCGGGACTCCTCACAGATACGCAGTATTTT.